The sequence of this TCR beta chain was determined in a study of siplizumab effects on memory and regulatory T cells. General observations from the study: The diversity of naive T cells seemed greater than that of memory cells, and their alloresponse contribution seemed major.

Trimming cost V 5 bases and J 6 bases, with 17 bases left between them. Germline V CDR1 and CDR2: SEHNR, FQNEAQ (reference sequence). The CDR3 contains 14 residues. Comments on this clone: The antigen remains unidentified.

Assay used: immunoSEQ multiplex PCR; TCRdb lists only in-frame clones, some missing. This table has about 56,000 clones, around 98% appearing once. Specimen: naive CD8+ T cells sorted from blood. This sequence originates from a human donor in good health. The chain joins TRBV7-9 to TRBJ2-7; tentatively, D is TRBD2 (7 bases). The CDR3: CASSPGGRIGEQYF. CDR3 coding DNA: TGTGCCAGCAGCCCGGGGGGCCGGATCGGCGAGCAGTACTTC.